These T cell receptor beta chains were read from a single sample in a study of CD8 T cells in ankylosing spondylitis. TCRdb fed the 5' RACE reads into MiXCR, producing one record per CDR3 protein. This sample has under 200,000 distinct CDR3 sequences, with 10% to 15% found just once. Sequencing was performed on blood, either unsorted or a sorted T cell fraction (not recorded which). These receptors all come from a female donor with ankylosing spondylitis or in good health (not recorded which). Both conserved end residues are part of each CDR3. The order of the fields is V gene, D gene, J gene, clone size, CDR3 DNA, CDR3 protein. The D gene is left open where the match is weak. Not every row has a clone size; where given, it reads once, few, many or a size class.

V: TRBV5-1; D: .; J: TRBJ1-6; size: .; DNA: TGCGCCAGCAGCTTATCATTAAGCAGGCGGAATTCACCCCTCCACTTT; CDR3: CASSLSLSRRNSPLHF
V: TRBV30; D: .; J: TRBJ1-1; size: .; DNA: TGTGGGGCAGGGGTCACTGAAGCTTTCTTT; CDR3: CGAGVTEAFF
V: TRBV30; D: TRBD2; J: TRBJ2-5; size: many; DNA: TGTGCCTGGAGTGTACCCGAGACTAGCGGGAGGGAGACCCAGTACTTC; CDR3: CAWSVPETSGRETQYF
V: TRBV20-1; D: .; J: TRBJ2-3; size: many; DNA: TGCAGTGCTAGGGGTGGCAGCGTAGCAGATACGCAGTATTTT; CDR3: CSARGGSVADTQYF
V: TRBV15; D: .; J: TRBJ2-1; size: .; DNA: TGTGCCACCAGCAGAGAAGGAGCGGACCTGATCAATGAGCAGTTCTTC; CDR3: CATSREGADLINEQFF
V: TRBV12-3/TRBV12-4; D: .; J: TRBJ1-3; size: many; DNA: TGTGCCAGCAGTTTAGGAGGAGCCTCTGGAAACACCATATATTTT; CDR3: CASSLGGASGNTIYF
V: TRBV4-3; D: .; J: TRBJ1-2; size: .; DNA: TGCGCCAGCAGCCCGTCCGCCCGGGGTAACTATGGCTACACCTTC; CDR3: CASSPSARGNYGYTF
V: TRBV18; D: .; J: TRBJ2-1; size: .; DNA: TGTGCCAGCTCACCACCAGTCAGCGGCCATAGCTCCTACAATGAGCAGTTCTTC; CDR3: CASSPPVSGHSSYNEQFF
V: TRBV29-1; D: TRBD2; J: TRBJ2-3; size: many; DNA: TGCAGCGTTGAGGGGGGGATTTCGGATACGCAGTATTTT; CDR3: CSVEGGISDTQYF
V: TRBV5-1; D: TRBD2; J: TRBJ2-1; size: few; DNA: TGCGCCAGCAGCTTGCGTCCTAGCGGGAACTACAATGAGCAGTTCTTC; CDR3: CASSLRPSGNYNEQFF
V: TRBV14; D: .; J: TRBJ2-7; size: few; DNA: TGTGCCAGCAGCCAAAGGGGCGGCGTAGGTGGGGTGGCTGACTTCTACGAGCAGTACTTC; CDR3: CASSQRGGVGGVADFYEQYF
V: TRBV20-1; D: TRBD1; J: TRBJ1-1; size: many; DNA: TGCAGTGCGAGGGACAGGGCCACTGAAGCTTTCTTT; CDR3: CSARDRATEAFF
V: TRBV12-3/TRBV12-4; D: .; J: TRBJ1-2; size: many; DNA: TGTGCCAGCAGTTACCCCGGGACGGGGCATGGCTACACCTTC; CDR3: CASSYPGTGHGYTF
V: TRBV12-3/TRBV12-4; D: .; J: TRBJ2-7; size: many; DNA: TGTGCCAGCAGTTTAGCGCTCCACTCCTACGAGCAGTACTTC; CDR3: CASSLALHSYEQYF
V: TRBV7-2; D: .; J: TRBJ2-1; size: many; DNA: TGTGCCAGCAGCCCCTACTTGAATGAGCAGTTCTTC; CDR3: CASSPYLNEQFF
V: TRBV10-3; D: .; J: TRBJ2-1; size: many; DNA: TGTGCCATCAAAGCGGAAAACAATGAGCAGTTCTTC; CDR3: CAIKAENNEQFF
V: TRBV7-2; D: TRBD1; J: TRBJ1-2; size: many; DNA: TGTGCCAGCAGCCCAGGGGTGGGACAGGTTTCTGGCTACACCTTC; CDR3: CASSPGVGQVSGYTF
V: TRBV12-3/TRBV12-4; D: TRBD1; J: TRBJ1-6; size: many; DNA: TGTGCCAGCAGTTTAACAGGGGGCGGTTCACCCCTCCACTTT; CDR3: CASSLTGGGSPLHF
V: TRBV6-2/TRBV6-3; D: .; J: TRBJ1-1; size: few; DNA: TGTGCCAGCAGTTACAACCCGGATACGAACACTAAAGCTTTCTTT; CDR3: CASSYNPDTNTKAFF
V: TRBV20-1; D: .; J: TRBJ1-2; size: .; DNA: TGCAGTCCCATCAGGGGTGGCGGCTACACCTTC; CDR3: CSPIRGGGYTF
V: TRBV5-6; D: TRBD1; J: TRBJ2-6; size: .; DNA: TGTGCCAGCCTCAATTTCCGGGACAGAACCTCTGGGGCCAACGTCCTGACTTTC; CDR3: CASLNFRDRTSGANVLTF
V: TRBV5-1; D: .; J: TRBJ2-7; size: .; DNA: TGCGCCAGCAGCTTGGAACTGGTTTCCTACGAGCAGTACTTC; CDR3: CASSLELVSYEQYF
V: TRBV20-1; D: .; J: TRBJ2-1; size: many; DNA: TGCAGTGCGGACCCGCTTGATGAGCAGTTCTTC; CDR3: CSADPLDEQFF
V: TRBV11-2; D: TRBD2; J: TRBJ2-1; size: many; DNA: TGTGCCAGCAGCTTAGATTCTGAAGCGGGAGGACCGAATCACTACAATGAGCAGTTCTTC; CDR3: CASSLDSEAGGPNHYNEQFF
V: TRBV28; D: .; J: TRBJ1-1; size: many; DNA: TGTGCCAGTATCGGGGTGAACACTGAAGCTTTCTTT; CDR3: CASIGVNTEAFF
V: TRBV19; D: .; J: TRBJ2-2; size: few; DNA: TGTGCCAGTTATGAGCCCCCCGGGGAGCTGTTTTTT; CDR3: CASYEPPGELFF
V: TRBV11-2; D: .; J: TRBJ1-2; size: .; DNA: TGTGCCAGCAGCTTAAGGTTCCGGGGCTATGGCTACACCTTC; CDR3: CASSLRFRGYGYTF
V: TRBV12-3/TRBV12-4; D: TRBD2; J: TRBJ2-1; size: .; DNA: TGTGCCAGCAGGTATCTAGCGGGAGGTAGGAATGAGCAGTTCTTC; CDR3: CASRYLAGGRNEQFF
V: TRBV18; D: TRBD1; J: TRBJ1-1; size: .; DNA: TGTGCCAGCTCACTCCGGGGGACAGGCGACGAAGCTTTCTTT; CDR3: CASSLRGTGDEAFF
V: TRBV20-1; D: .; J: TRBJ1-2; size: many; DNA: TGCAGTGCTAGAGATTTGGAGTATGGCTACACCTTC; CDR3: CSARDLEYGYTF
V: TRBV29-1; D: TRBD2; J: TRBJ2-1; size: .; DNA: TGCAGCGTTGAAATAGCGGGAAACTCCTACAATGAGCAGTTCTTC; CDR3: CSVEIAGNSYNEQFF
V: TRBV9; D: TRBD2; J: TRBJ2-7; size: .; DNA: TGTGCCAGCAGCGTCAGAAGACTAGCGGGAGGCGAGCAGTACTTC; CDR3: CASSVRRLAGGEQYF
V: TRBV4-1; D: .; J: TRBJ2-6; size: many; DNA: TGCGCCAGCAGCCTTGGTTCTGGGGCCAACGTCCTGACTTTC; CDR3: CASSLGSGANVLTF
V: TRBV20-1; D: .; J: TRBJ1-2; size: many; DNA: TGCAGTGCCTCCCCGACAGGCCGGGGCTACACCTTC; CDR3: CSASPTGRGYTF
V: TRBV12-3/TRBV12-4; D: .; J: TRBJ2-5; size: .; DNA: TGTGCCAGTACCGACCCGTTGGGGGAGACCCAGTACTTC; CDR3: CASTDPLGETQYF
V: TRBV27; D: TRBD2; J: TRBJ2-1; size: many; DNA: TGTGCCAGCAGTTTATATAGCGGGCGATACAATGAGCAGTTCTTC; CDR3: CASSLYSGRYNEQFF
V: TRBV29-1; D: .; J: TRBJ1-5; size: many; DNA: TGCAGCGTTAAGGAGGCTCTCGAAGGGCCCCAGCATTTT; CDR3: CSVKEALEGPQHF
V: TRBV14; D: .; J: TRBJ2-1; size: many; DNA: TGTGCCAGCAGCCAATCGGGACATAGGGGCAATGAGCAGTTCTTC; CDR3: CASSQSGHRGNEQFF
V: TRBV29-1; D: TRBD1; J: TRBJ1-2; size: .; DNA: TGCAGCAGCCGGACAGGGGGGAGCTATGGCTACACCTTC; CDR3: CSSRTGGSYGYTF
V: TRBV5-1; D: .; J: TRBJ2-2; size: .; DNA: TGCGCCAGCAGCTCGGGACCCCTCACCGGGGTGCTGTTTTTT; CDR3: CASSSGPLTGVLFF
V: TRBV6-2/TRBV6-3; D: .; J: TRBJ2-1; size: many; DNA: TGTGCCAGCACGACGACAGTATTCAATGAGCAGTTCTTC; CDR3: CASTTTVFNEQFF
V: TRBV30; D: TRBD1; J: TRBJ1-4; size: .; DNA: TGTGCCCAAACGGGACAGGACAATGAAAAACTGTTTTTT; CDR3: CAQTGQDNEKLFF
V: TRBV6-5; D: TRBD2; J: TRBJ2-7; size: few; DNA: TGTGCCAGCACCGCGACTAGCGGGAGTCCGTACTTC; CDR3: CASTATSGSPYF
V: TRBV12-3/TRBV12-4; D: .; J: TRBJ2-3; size: many; DNA: TGTGCCAGCAGGGCAGCCGGGAGCACAGATACGCAGTATTTT; CDR3: CASRAAGSTDTQYF
V: TRBV2; D: TRBD1; J: TRBJ1-5; size: many; DNA: TGTGCCAGCAGAAAAGGGACAGTCAATCAGCCCCAGCATTTT; CDR3: CASRKGTVNQPQHF
V: TRBV28; D: TRBD1; J: TRBJ1-2; size: many; DNA: TGTGCCAGCAGTTTAGCCAGGGGGAGGGGCTACACCTTC; CDR3: CASSLARGRGYTF
V: TRBV29-1; D: .; J: TRBJ2-5; size: many; DNA: TGCAGCGCGAACGGACAGATCGAGGAGACCCAGTACTTC; CDR3: CSANGQIEETQYF
V: TRBV29-1; D: .; J: TRBJ1-2; size: .; DNA: TGCAGCGTTCGGTACAGGGACTATGGCTACACCTTC; CDR3: CSVRYRDYGYTF
V: TRBV20-1; D: .; J: TRBJ1-4; size: .; DNA: TGCAGTGCCCGCACAGTATTTGCTAATGAAAAACTGTTTTTT; CDR3: CSARTVFANEKLFF
V: TRBV7-2; D: TRBD1; J: TRBJ1-2; size: few; DNA: TGTGCCAGCAGCTTAGGGGGACAGGGGGTATTATATGGCTACACCTTC; CDR3: CASSLGGQGVLYGYTF
V: TRBV12-3/TRBV12-4; D: .; J: TRBJ1-4; size: few; DNA: TGTGCCAGCAGTTTGGAGGGACAAAGAGTTGAAAAACTGTTTTTT; CDR3: CASSLEGQRVEKLFF
V: TRBV4-3; D: .; J: TRBJ2-1; size: many; DNA: TGCGCCAGCAGCTGGGATCCCTCCTACAATGAGCAGTTCTTC; CDR3: CASSWDPSYNEQFF
V: TRBV28; D: .; J: TRBJ2-7; size: few; DNA: TGTGCCAGCAGTCCCCCGCCCCAGGGACCTATGACCTACGAGCAGTACTTC; CDR3: CASSPPPQGPMTYEQYF
V: TRBV7-2; D: TRBD2; J: TRBJ2-5; size: many; DNA: TGTGCCAGCAGTCTCGGACTAGCGGGTGATGGGACCCAGTACTTC; CDR3: CASSLGLAGDGTQYF
V: TRBV11-2; D: .; J: TRBJ2-7; size: .; DNA: TGTGCCAGCAGCTTAGATCAACGCATGCGGTACTTC; CDR3: CASSLDQRMRYF